This T cell receptor beta chain is drawn from a study of cytomegalovirus exposure and HLA in healthy donors. Study-level points and caveats: Follow-up analysis later connected one missense variant in DCLRE1C with trimming of TCR beta V- and J-genes. Exclusion as indistinguishable affected some V segments, including TRBV6-2 and TRBV6-3. A later analysis revealed that TCR association rates differed between HLA loci, peaking at DRB1 and bottoming out at HLA-C.

In regard to this clone: Antigen specificity is unknown.

V dropped 3 bases and J dropped 0; count of bases not matched to a gene: 4. The CDR3 is 15 residues long. Germline V lookup: CDR1 MDHEN, CDR2 SYDVKM. PCR amplification relied on 60 Vbeta primers (plus 13 Jbeta primers). Some clones are missing from TCRdb's copy, which holds only in-frame ones; the method was immunoSEQ multiplex PCR. The sample holds over 200,000 clones, around 89% seen once. The V gene is TRBV28, the J gene TRBJ2-7, with 8 nucleotides matching TRBD1. The material sequenced was PBMCs. This sequence originates from a woman under 30 in good health and CMV-seronegative. CDR3 sequence (DNA): TGTGCCAGCAGTTTTAGACAGGGGACCTCCTACGAGCAGTACTTC. Translated, it gives CASSFRQGTSYEQYF.